These 20 T cell receptor beta chains originate from one sample sequenced in a study of identifying expanded T cells in peripheral blood. Repertoires were generated with immunoSEQ multiplex PCR, while TCRdb's copy carries only in-frame clones and drops some. The table has about 97,000 clones, around 88% seen once. The sample consisted of blood. All receptors derive from a person aged 18 to 75 in good health.

The chain combines TRBV13 with TRBJ1-4; no reliable D call. Germline loops: CDR1 PRHDT, CDR2 FYEKMQ (reference sequence). This CDR3 spans 14 amino acids. Trimming cost V 4 bases and J 8 bases, with 14 bases left between them. The CDR3 nucleotides read TGTGCCAGCAGCTCCGGCTACGAGGGCGAAAAACTGTTTTTT. Amino acids: CASSSGYEGEKLFF.

This chain connects TRBV9 to TRBJ2-6; weak D call: TRBD1 (6 bases). Per the germline V gene, CDR1 is SGDLS and CDR2 is YYNGEE. The CDR3 runs to 15 residues. V gave up 3 bases and J gave up 3 bases, with 10 bases separating them. The CDR3 nucleotides read TGTGCCAGCAGCGACAGGGTAGTTGGGGCCAACGTCCTGACTTTC. Encoded protein: CASSDRVVGANVLTF.

The chain joins TRBV6-5 to TRBJ2-7; 8 bases are shared with TRBD2. The germline gives CDR1 MNHEY, CDR2 SVGAGI. The CDR3 is 15 amino acids. V lost 7 bases and J lost 2; bases outside the gene matches: 10. The CDR3 spells CASTPARAGAYEQYF. CDR3 bases: TGTGCCAGCACCCCGGCGAGAGCGGGAGCCTACGAGCAGTACTTC.

This chain joins TRBV29-1 and TRBJ2-3, with TRBD2 matching over 9 bases. This CDR3 has 15 amino acids. Germline V gene data show CDR1 as SQVTM and CDR2 as ANQGSEA. With 5 bases clipped from V and 1 base from J, the junction kept 7 bases outside the gene matches. The CDR3 loop reads CSVKGRGGRTDTQYF. CDR3 DNA: TGCAGCGTTAAGGGGCGGGGGGGACGCACAGATACGCAGTATTTT.

The CDR3 is CASSAGTSGGETQYF. The CDR3 DNA is TGTGCCAGCAGCGCTGGGACTAGCGGGGGGGAGACCCAGTACTTC. The genes are TRBV6-1 and TRBJ2-5, with 15 positions matching TRBD2. The CDR3 contains 15 residues. Germline CDR1 and CDR2: MNHNS and SASEGT. V shed 6 bases and J 5 bases; nucleotides not matched to a gene: 4.

V usage is TRBV6-5 and J usage is TRBJ2-7; D is perhaps TRBD1 or TRBD2 (5 bases each). Trimming pared 10 bases from V and 3 bases from J, leaving 19 bases between. The CDR3 contains 14 residues. The V gene's germline CDR1 is MNHEY and CDR2 SVGAGI. CDR3 in amino acids: CATGVAGTDYEQYF. As DNA, the CDR3 is TGTGCCACCGGGGTGGCCGGGACGGACTACGAGCAGTACTTC.

The chain couples TRBV11-3 to TRBJ2-5; tentatively, D is TRBD2 (7 bases). V lost 3 bases and J lost 3, with 23 bases in between. In germline, CDR1 is SGHNT, CDR2 YENEEA. The CDR3 is 18 amino acids. The CDR3 loop reads CASSFLRGAWGQEETQYF. The CDR3, as DNA: TGTGCCAGCAGCTTTCTCCGGGGGGCATGGGGGCAGGAAGAGACCCAGTACTTC. Filled out from reference TRBV11-3 and TRBJ2-5, the complete variable domain reads EAGVVQSPRYKIIEKKQPVAFWCNPISGHNTLYWYLQNLGQGPELLIRYENEEAVDDSQLPKDRFSAERLKGVDSTLKIQPAELGDSAVYLCASSFLRGAWGQEETQYFGPGTRLLVL.

J is TRBJ1-2 and V is TRBV6-4; no clear D gene. The CDR3 covers 12 residues. V was clipped by 0 bases and J by 7 bases, with 6 bases between them. CDR1 is MRHNA and CDR2 is SNTAGT in the germline V gene. The chain's CDR3 is CASSDSKGGYTF. CDR3 DNA: TGTGCCAGCAGTGACTCGAAAGGTGGCTACACCTTC.

The chain uses TRBV4-2 and TRBJ1-1, with D tentatively TRBD1 (5 bases). This CDR3 contains 15 residues. Per the germline V gene, CDR1 is LGHNA and CDR2 is YNFKEQ. Trimming removed 2 bases at V and 7 bases at J, with 17 bases between. CDR3 sequence reads: CASSQRQPGLSEAFF. CDR3 coding DNA: TGTGCCAGCAGCCAACGACAGCCGGGGCTGAGTGAAGCTTTCTTT.

V and J are TRBV7-9 and TRBJ2-5; perhaps TRBD2 as D (5 bases). Trimming left V 5 bases short and J 2 bases short, with 21 bases between. The CDR3 sequence is 17 residues long. From germline, CDR1 is SEHNR and CDR2 FQNEAQ (reference sequence). For the CDR3, the DNA is TGTGCCAGCAGCCCACTAAGGACTGGAACTCCACAAGAGACCCAGTACTTC. Translated, it gives CASSPLRTGTPQETQYF.

The chain carries TRBV6-6 and TRBJ1-1; perhaps TRBD1 as D (5 bases). Per germline, CDR1 MNHNY and CDR2 SVGAGI (reference sequence). CDR3 size: 10 residues. V lost 2 bases and J lost 10, with 5 bases in between. CDR3 region: CASSYGGAFF. As DNA, the CDR3 is TGTGCCAGCAGTTACGGGGGAGCTTTCTTT.

The rearrangement links TRBV19 to TRBJ2-1; tentatively, D is TRBD1 or TRBD2 (6 bases each). The CDR3 is made up of 13 amino acids. Trimming removed 3 bases at V and 12 bases at J, with 15 bases between. Germline CDR1 LNHDA, CDR2 SQIVND (reference sequence). The CDR3 DNA follows: TGTGCCAGTAGTATGGGGGGCAGACTTGGGCAGTTCTTC. Translated: CASSMGGRLGQFF.

This clone showed up just once. V and J are TRBV5-5 and TRBJ2-3; D possibly corresponds to TRBD1 (6 bases). The CDR3 runs 14 residues. Trimming took 4 bases from V and 2 from J, leaving 11 bases between them. CDR1 SGHKS and CDR2 YYEKEE come from the germline V gene (reference sequence). CDR3 DNA sequence: TGTGCCAGCAGCCCAAGACAGGACACAGATACGCAGTATTTT. Translated, it gives CASSPRQDTDTQYF.

Only a few counts were recorded for this clone. This chain links TRBV2 with TRBJ1-6; D may be TRBD1 (5 bases). The CDR3 sequence is 13 residues long. Germline assignment: CDR1 SNHLY and CDR2 FYNNEI. V lost 3 bases, J lost 7 bases, and 7 bases lay in between. The CDR3 sequence: CASSEGLNSPLHF. In DNA form, the CDR3 reads TGTGCCAGCAGTGAGGGACTCAATTCACCCCTCCACTTT.

This sequence joins TRBV7-9 and TRBJ2-1; either TRBD1 or TRBD2 may supply D (5 bases each). This CDR3 contains 16 residues. Trimming shortened V by 1 base and J by 8 bases, and 18 bases separated the two germline ends. The V gene's germline CDR1 is SEHNR and CDR2 FQNEAQ (reference sequence). CDR3 region: CASSLGDPFSVDEQFF. CDR3 DNA: TGTGCCAGCAGCTTAGGGGACCCTTTTTCAGTGGATGAGCAGTTCTTC.

V is TRBV5-1 and J is TRBJ2-2; D ambiguous. Germline V gene lookup returns CDR1 SGHRS and CDR2 YFSETQ. With 0 bases removed from V and 2 bases from J, the gap between germline ends came to 8 bases. The CDR3 has 15 residues. The CDR3 sequence is CASSLAAANTGELFF. The DNA of the CDR3 is TGCGCCAGCAGCTTGGCGGCAGCCAACACCGGGGAGCTGTTTTTT.

The rearrangement uses TRBV18 and TRBJ2-5; D call uncertain. V shed 0 bases and J shed 2 bases, with 13 bases lying between them. The germline V gene encodes CDR1 KGHSH and CDR2 LQKENI. The CDR3 sequence is 16 residues long. CDR3 loop: CASSPPLVRGQETQYF. CDR3 nucleotides: TGTGCCAGCTCACCACCTTTGGTCCGAGGTCAAGAGACCCAGTACTTC.

This chain links TRBV28 with TRBJ2-7, with D perhaps being TRBD1 or TRBD2 (5 bases each). Germline V gene data show CDR1 as MDHEN and CDR2 as SYDVKM. V was pared by 4 bases and J by 0 bases, with 16 bases between. This CDR3 spans 16 amino acids. CDR3 DNA sequence: TGTGCCAGCAGTTGGACATTGGGTCGGGGCTCCTACGAGCAGTACTTC. Translating it yields CASSWTLGRGSYEQYF.

The chain couples TRBV19 to TRBJ1-1; D gene unclear. V shed 8 bases and J shed 5 bases, with 15 bases lying between them. The germline V gene has CDR1 LNHDA and CDR2 SQIVND (reference sequence). There are 13 residues in the CDR3. The CDR3 loop reads CASGESLMTEAFF. CDR3 sequence (DNA): TGTGCCAGTGGGGAGAGCCTTATGACTGAAGCTTTCTTT.

The chain recombines TRBV18 with TRBJ1-3; TRBD1 matches at 12 bases. The CDR3 has 16 residues. Germline-derived CDR1 and CDR2 are KGHSH and LQKENI. Germline trimming cut 3 bases from V and 2 bases from J; bases unmatched to any gene: 2. CDR3 amino acids: CASSPRDRGPGNTIYF. The CDR3, as DNA: TGTGCCAGCTCACCGCGGGACAGGGGGCCTGGAAACACCATATATTTT.